Below, 9 T cell receptor beta chains from the same sample are listed, as sequenced in a study of T-cell memory formation after mild COVID-19. TCRdb reprocessed the 5' RACE reads with MiXCR, giving one entry per CDR3 protein. The data contain roughly 170,000 distinct CDR3 sequences, around 18% of them singletons. Input material: PBMCs or a T cell subset sorted from them (not recorded which). The receptors shown here come from a man between 18 and 35 years old who had mild COVID-19 (a few samples of this study predate the infection). Cell type and time point are not known.

In its sample, this clonotype was seen a few times. V and J are TRBV7-9 and TRBJ2-3; a possible D gene is TRBD2 (7 bases). Germline V gene data show CDR1 as SEHNR and CDR2 as FQNEAQ (reference sequence). Trimming took off 8 bases at V and 4 bases at J, with 16 bases between the two ends. The CDR3 sequence is 14 residues long. The CDR3 nucleotides read TGTGCCAGCGGCGTCGGGGGGCCCTCAGATACGCAGTATTTT. Translation gives CASGVGGPSDTQYF.

The gene calls are TRBV11-2 and TRBJ2-5, with D possibly matching TRBD2 (5 bases). This CDR3 comprises 14 residues. Germline CDR1 and CDR2: SGHAT and FQNNGV. Trimming shortened V by 5 bases and J by 5 bases, and 15 bases separated the two germline ends. The CDR3 spells CASSLRPGYETQYF. The CDR3 DNA reads TGTGCCAGCAGCCTGCGCCCGGGATACGAGACCCAGTACTTC.

In this sample, this clonotype turned up a few times. The V and J genes are TRBV11-2 and TRBJ2-5; TRBD2 matches 11 bases. Germline V CDR1 and CDR2: SGHAT, FQNNGV. V dropped 9 bases and J dropped 0; count of bases not matched to a gene: 3. The length of the CDR3 is 14 residues. The CDR3 DNA sequence: TGTGCCAGTAGACTAGCGGGAAACCAAGAGACCCAGTACTTC. Translating it yields CASRLAGNQETQYF.

This clonotype was recorded a few times. The chain links TRBV20-1 to TRBJ2-5, with D hard to call. This CDR3 contains 13 residues. Germline V gives CDR1 DFQATT, CDR2 SNEGSKA (reference sequence). Deletions cut 0 bases from V and 7 bases from J, with 12 bases between. The CDR3 DNA is TGCAGTGCTAGAGATGCCAGGACCGGGACCCAGTACTTC. This encodes CSARDARTGTQYF.

In its sample, this clonotype was seen many times. J is TRBJ2-3 and V is TRBV5-6; no reliable D call. CDR1 and CDR2 (germline): SGHDT, YYEEEE. This CDR3 is built from 14 residues. V gave up 4 bases and J gave up 1 base, with 10 bases separating them. This CDR3 reads CASSLRRGTDTQYF. CDR3 DNA: TGTGCCAGCAGCCTCAGGCGAGGCACAGATACGCAGTATTTT.

This clonotype was seen repeatedly, ten times or more. The V call is TRBV20-1, the J call TRBJ1-5; tentative D call: TRBD1 (5 bases). The V gene's germline CDR1 is DFQATT and CDR2 SNEGSKA (reference sequence). Trimming stripped 1 base from V and 2 bases from J, with 18 bases between. This CDR3 has 17 amino acids. CDR3 loop: CSARVGHAPYGNQPQHF. The DNA for the CDR3 is TGCAGTGCTAGAGTCGGACACGCACCCTATGGCAATCAGCCCCAGCATTTT.

In its sample, this clonotype was seen a few times. V usage is TRBV5-5 and J usage is TRBJ2-5; D is tentatively TRBD1 or TRBD2 (5 bases each). Germline loops: CDR1 SGHKS, CDR2 YYEKEE (reference sequence). V was clipped by 4 bases and J by 2 bases, with 12 bases between them. The CDR3 consists of 14 residues. CDR3 sequence: CASSQGPMQETQYF. CDR3 nucleotide sequence: TGTGCCAGCAGCCAGGGACCGATGCAAGAGACCCAGTACTTC.

V gene TRBV15 combines with J gene TRBJ1-5, with a possible D match to TRBD1 (5 bases). The V gene's germline CDR1 is LNHNV and CDR2 YYDKDF (reference sequence). The V end was cut by 0 bases, the J end by 5 bases, with 11 bases between. CDR3 length equals 15 residues. The chain's CDR3 is CATSRDFGAHQPQHF. As DNA, the CDR3 is TGTGCCACCAGCAGAGATTTCGGGGCTCATCAGCCCCAGCATTTT.

The chain combines TRBV10-3 with TRBJ1-1, with D perhaps matching TRBD1 (5 bases). In germline, CDR1 is ENHRY, CDR2 SYGVKD. V gave up 6 bases and J gave up 6 bases, with 17 bases separating them. This CDR3 region has 14 residues. CDR3 sequence (DNA): TGTGCCATCAGCCCAGTCGGGGGGGACTCTGAAGCTTTCTTT. Translation gives CAISPVGGDSEAFF.